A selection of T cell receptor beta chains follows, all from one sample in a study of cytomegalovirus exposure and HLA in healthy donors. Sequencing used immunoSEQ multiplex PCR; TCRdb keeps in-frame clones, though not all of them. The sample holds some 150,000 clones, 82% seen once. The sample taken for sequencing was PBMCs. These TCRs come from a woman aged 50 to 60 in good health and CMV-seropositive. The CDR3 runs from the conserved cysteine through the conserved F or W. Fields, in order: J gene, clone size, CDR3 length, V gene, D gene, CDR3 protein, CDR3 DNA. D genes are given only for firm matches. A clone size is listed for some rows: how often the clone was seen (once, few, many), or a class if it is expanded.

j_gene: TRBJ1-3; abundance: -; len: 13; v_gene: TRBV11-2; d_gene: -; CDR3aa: CASSSISGNTIYF; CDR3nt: TGTGCCAGCAGCTCTATCTCTGGAAACACCATATATTTT
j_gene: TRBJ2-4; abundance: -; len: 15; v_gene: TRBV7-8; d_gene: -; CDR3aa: CASSPGGLAKNIQYF; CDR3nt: TGTGCCAGCAGCCCCGGAGGTTTAGCCAAAAACATTCAGTACTTC
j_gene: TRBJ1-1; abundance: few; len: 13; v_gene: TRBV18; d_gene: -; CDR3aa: CASSSQANTEAFF; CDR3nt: TGTGCCAGCTCATCACAAGCGAACACTGAAGCTTTCTTT
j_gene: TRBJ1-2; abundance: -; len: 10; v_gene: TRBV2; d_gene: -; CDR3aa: CASNRGGYTF; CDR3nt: TGTGCCAGCAATAGGGGGGGCTACACCTTC
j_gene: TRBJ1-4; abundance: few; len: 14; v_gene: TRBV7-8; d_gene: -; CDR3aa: CASSLSQGGEKLFF; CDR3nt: TGTGCCAGCAGCTTATCACAGGGTGGCGAAAAACTGTTTTTT
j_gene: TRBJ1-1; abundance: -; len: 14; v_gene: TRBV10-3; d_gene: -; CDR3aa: CAISGGGRDTEAFF; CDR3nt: TGTGCCATCAGTGGGGGGGGGCGGGACACTGAAGCTTTCTTT
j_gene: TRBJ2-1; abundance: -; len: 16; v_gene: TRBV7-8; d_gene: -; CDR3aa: CASQKRGRSSYNEQFF; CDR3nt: TGTGCCAGCCAAAAAAGGGGTAGAAGCTCCTACAATGAGCAGTTCTTC
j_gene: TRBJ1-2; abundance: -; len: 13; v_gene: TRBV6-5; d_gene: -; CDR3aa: CASSYDTNYGYTF; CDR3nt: TGTGCCAGCAGTTACGACACTAACTATGGCTACACCTTC
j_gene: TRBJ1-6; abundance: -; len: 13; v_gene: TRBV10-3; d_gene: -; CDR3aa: CAISETGSSPLHF; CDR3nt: TGTGCCATCAGTGAGACAGGGAGCTCACCCCTCCACTTT
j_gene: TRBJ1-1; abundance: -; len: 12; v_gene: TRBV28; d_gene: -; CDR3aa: CTLTAANTEAFF; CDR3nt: TGTACACTTACAGCGGCCAACACTGAAGCTTTCTTT
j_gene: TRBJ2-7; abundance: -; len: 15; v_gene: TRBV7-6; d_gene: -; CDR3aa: CASSPSTGNDREQYF; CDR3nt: TGTGCCAGCAGCCCGAGTACAGGGAATGACCGCGAGCAGTACTTC
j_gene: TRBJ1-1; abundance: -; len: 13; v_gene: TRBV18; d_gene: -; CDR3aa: CASSYNTNTEAFF; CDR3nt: TGTGCCAGCTCATACAACACGAACACTGAAGCTTTCTTT
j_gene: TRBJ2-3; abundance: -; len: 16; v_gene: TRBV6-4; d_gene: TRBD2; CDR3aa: CASSAEASGGTDTQYF; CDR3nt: TGTGCCAGCAGCGCCGAGGCTAGCGGGGGCACAGATACGCAGTATTTT
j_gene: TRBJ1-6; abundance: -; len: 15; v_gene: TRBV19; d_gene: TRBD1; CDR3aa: CASSTPGQGYSPLHF; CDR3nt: TGTGCCAGTAGCACCCCGGGACAGGGTTATTCACCCCTCCACTTT
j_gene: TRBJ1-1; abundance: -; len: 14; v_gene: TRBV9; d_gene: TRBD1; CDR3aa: CASSTRGTGVEAFF; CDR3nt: TGTGCCAGCAGCACCCGCGGGACAGGAGTGGAAGCTTTCTTT
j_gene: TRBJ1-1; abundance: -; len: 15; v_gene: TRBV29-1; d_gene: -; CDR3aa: CSAARTPGGNTEAFF; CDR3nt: TGCAGCGCCGCACGTACTCCGGGTGGTAACACTGAAGCTTTCTTT
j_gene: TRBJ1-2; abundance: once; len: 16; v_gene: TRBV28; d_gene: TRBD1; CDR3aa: CASSLTLGTGRGGYTF; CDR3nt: TGTGCCAGCAGTTTAACTTTAGGGACAGGGAGAGGGGGCTACACCTTC
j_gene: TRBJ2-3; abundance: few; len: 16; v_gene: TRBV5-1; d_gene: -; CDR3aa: CASSFPPQGRTDTQYF; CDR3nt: TGCGCCAGCAGCTTCCCCCCTCAGGGTCGGACAGATACGCAGTATTTT
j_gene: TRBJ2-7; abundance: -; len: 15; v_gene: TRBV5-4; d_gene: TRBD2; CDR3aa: CASSLGAGGPGEQYF; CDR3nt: TGTGCCAGCAGCTTGGGGGCGGGAGGGCCCGGAGAGCAGTACTTC
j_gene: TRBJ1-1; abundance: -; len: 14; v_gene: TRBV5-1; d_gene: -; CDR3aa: CASSLGITGGEAFF; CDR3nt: TGCGCCAGCAGCTTGGGCATAACAGGTGGCGAAGCTTTCTTT
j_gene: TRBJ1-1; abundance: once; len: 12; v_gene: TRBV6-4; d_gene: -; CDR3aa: CASKGEYTEAFF; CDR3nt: TGTGCCAGCAAGGGGGAGTACACTGAAGCTTTCTTT
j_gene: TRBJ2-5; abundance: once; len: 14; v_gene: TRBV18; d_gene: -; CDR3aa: CASSPLGEEETQYF; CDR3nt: TGTGCCAGCTCACCACTAGGGGAGGAAGAGACCCAGTACTTC
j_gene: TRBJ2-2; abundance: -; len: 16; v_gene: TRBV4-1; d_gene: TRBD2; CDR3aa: CASSHGLAGGAGELFF; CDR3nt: TGCGCCAGCAGCCACGGACTAGCGGGAGGTGCCGGGGAGCTGTTTTTT
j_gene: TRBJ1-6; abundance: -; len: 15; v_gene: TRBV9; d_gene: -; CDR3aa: CASSGRPTGGSPLHF; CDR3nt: TGTGCCAGCAGCGGCCGTCCAACGGGGGGTTCACCCCTCCACTTT
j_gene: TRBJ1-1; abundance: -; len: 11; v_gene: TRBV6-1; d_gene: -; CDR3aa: CASSVGTKAFF; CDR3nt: TGTGCCAGCAGTGTCGGGACAAAAGCTTTCTTT
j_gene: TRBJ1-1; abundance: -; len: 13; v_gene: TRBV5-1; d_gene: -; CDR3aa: CASSLASGEKAFF; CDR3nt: TGCGCCAGCAGCTTGGCCTCAGGGGAGAAAGCTTTCTTT
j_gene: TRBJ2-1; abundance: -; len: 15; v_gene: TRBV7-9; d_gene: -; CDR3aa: CASSLVVGGYNEQFF; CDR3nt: TGTGCCAGCAGCTTAGTCGTGGGGGGCTACAATGAGCAGTTCTTC
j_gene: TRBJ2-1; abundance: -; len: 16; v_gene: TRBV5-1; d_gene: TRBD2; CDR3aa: CASSLSAGGPENEQFF; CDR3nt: TGCGCCAGCAGCTTGTCGGCGGGAGGGCCTGAGAATGAGCAGTTCTTC
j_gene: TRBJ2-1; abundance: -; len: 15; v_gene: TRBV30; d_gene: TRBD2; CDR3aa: CAYIAGTIGYNEQFF; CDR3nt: TGTGCCTATATTGCCGGGACTATAGGCTACAATGAGCAGTTCTTC
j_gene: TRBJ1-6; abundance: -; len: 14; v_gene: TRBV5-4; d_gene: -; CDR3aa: CASSLAPPESPLHF; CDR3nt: TGTGCCAGCAGCTTGGCGCCCCCGGAGTCACCCCTCCACTTT
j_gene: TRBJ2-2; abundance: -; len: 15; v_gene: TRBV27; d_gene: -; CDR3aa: CASSPLSPNTGELFF; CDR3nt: TGTGCCAGCAGTCCCCTTAGTCCCAACACCGGGGAGCTGTTTTTT
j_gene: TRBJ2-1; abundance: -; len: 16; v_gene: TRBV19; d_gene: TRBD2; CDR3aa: CASSIWVAGGYNEQFF; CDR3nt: TGTGCCAGTAGTATTTGGGTAGCGGGGGGCTACAATGAGCAGTTCTTC
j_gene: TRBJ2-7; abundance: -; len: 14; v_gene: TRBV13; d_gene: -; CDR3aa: CASSLGSGPVRQYF; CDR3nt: TGTGCCAGCAGCTTAGGTTCAGGTCCGGTAAGGCAGTACTTC
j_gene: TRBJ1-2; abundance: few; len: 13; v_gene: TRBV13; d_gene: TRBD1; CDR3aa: CASSLGTVYGYTF; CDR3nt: TGTGCCAGCAGCTTGGGGACAGTCTATGGCTACACCTTC
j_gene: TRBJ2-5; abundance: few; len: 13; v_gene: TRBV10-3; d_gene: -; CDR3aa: CAISGDYQETQYF; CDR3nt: TGTGCCATCAGTGGGGACTACCAAGAGACCCAGTACTTC
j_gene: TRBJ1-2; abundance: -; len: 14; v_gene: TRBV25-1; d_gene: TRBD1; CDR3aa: CASWDSTGNYGYTF; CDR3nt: TGTGCCAGCTGGGACTCGACAGGGAACTATGGCTACACCTTC
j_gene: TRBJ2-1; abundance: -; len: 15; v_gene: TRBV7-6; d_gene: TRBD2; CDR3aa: CASSFGLVRYNEQFF; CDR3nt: TGTGCCAGCAGCTTTGGACTAGTGCGGTACAATGAGCAGTTCTTC
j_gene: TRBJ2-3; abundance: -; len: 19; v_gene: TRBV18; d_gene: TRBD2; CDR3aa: CASSPRGLAGGVGADTQYF; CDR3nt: TGTGCCAGCTCACCACGCGGACTAGCGGGAGGTGTAGGCGCAGATACGCAGTATTTT
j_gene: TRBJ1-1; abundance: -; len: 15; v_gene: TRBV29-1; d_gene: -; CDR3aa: CSAPSPGDLNTEAFF; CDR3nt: TGCAGCGCCCCTTCCCCAGGGGACCTGAACACTGAAGCTTTCTTT
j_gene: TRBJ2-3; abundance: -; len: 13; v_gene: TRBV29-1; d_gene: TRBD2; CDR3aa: CSVARLAGNTQYF; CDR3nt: TGCAGCGTTGCGAGGCTAGCGGGGAATACGCAGTATTTT
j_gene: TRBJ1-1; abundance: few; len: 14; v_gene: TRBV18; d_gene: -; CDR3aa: CASSPLRVDTEAFF; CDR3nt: TGTGCCAGCTCACCTTTACGGGTGGACACTGAAGCTTTCTTT
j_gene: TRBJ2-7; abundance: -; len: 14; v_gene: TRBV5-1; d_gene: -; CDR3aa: CASSLSGSSYEQYF; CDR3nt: TGCGCCAGCAGCTTGAGCGGGTCCTCCTACGAGCAGTACTTC
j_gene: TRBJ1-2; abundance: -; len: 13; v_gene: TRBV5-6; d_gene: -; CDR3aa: CASSRTEEYGYTF; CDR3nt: TGTGCCAGCAGCCGGACAGAGGAGTATGGCTACACCTTC
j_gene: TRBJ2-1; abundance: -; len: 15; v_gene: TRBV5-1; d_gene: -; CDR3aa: CASKRLADDYNEQFF; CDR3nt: TGCGCCAGCAAGAGACTTGCGGATGACTACAATGAGCAGTTCTTC